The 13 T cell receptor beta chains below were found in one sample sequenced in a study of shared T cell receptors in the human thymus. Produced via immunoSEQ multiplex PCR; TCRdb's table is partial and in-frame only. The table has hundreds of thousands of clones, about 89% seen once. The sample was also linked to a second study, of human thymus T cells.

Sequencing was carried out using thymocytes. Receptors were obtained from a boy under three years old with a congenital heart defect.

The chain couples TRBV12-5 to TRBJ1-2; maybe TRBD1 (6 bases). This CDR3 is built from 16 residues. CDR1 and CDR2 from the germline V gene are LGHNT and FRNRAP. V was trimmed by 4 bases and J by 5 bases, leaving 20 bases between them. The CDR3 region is CASGSLRGRRLYGYTF. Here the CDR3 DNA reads TGTGCTAGTGGTTCCCTGAGGGGGAGAAGGCTGTATGGCTACACCTTC. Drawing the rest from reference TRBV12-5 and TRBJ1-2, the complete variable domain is DARVTQTPRHKVTEMGQEVTMRCQPILGHNTVFWYRQTMMQGLELLAYFRNRAPLDDSGMPKDRFSAEMPDATLATLKIQPSEPRDSAVYFCASGSLRGRRLYGYTFGSGTRLTVV.

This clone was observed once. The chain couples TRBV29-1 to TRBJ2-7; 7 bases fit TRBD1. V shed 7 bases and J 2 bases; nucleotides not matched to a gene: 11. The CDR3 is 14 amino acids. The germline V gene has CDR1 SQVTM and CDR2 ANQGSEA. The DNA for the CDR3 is TGCAGCGCAAAGCCCGGACAGGAGACCTACGAGCAGTACTTC. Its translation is CSAKPGQETYEQYF.

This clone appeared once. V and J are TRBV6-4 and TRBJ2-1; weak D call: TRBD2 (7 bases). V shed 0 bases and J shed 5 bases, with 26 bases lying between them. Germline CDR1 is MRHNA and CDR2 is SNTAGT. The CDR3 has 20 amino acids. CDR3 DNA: TGTGCCAGCAGTGACTCGATAGGGGGGGAGCGGGATCTTATCCACAATGAGCAGTTCTTC. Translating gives CASSDSIGGERDLIHNEQFF.

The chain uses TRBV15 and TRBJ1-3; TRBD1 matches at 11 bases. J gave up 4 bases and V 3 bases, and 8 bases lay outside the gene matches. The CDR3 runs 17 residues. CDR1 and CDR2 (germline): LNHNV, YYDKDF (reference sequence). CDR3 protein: CATSRDRGQLSGNTIYF. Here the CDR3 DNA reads TGTGCCACCAGCAGGGACAGGGGGCAGCTTTCCGGAAACACCATATATTTT.

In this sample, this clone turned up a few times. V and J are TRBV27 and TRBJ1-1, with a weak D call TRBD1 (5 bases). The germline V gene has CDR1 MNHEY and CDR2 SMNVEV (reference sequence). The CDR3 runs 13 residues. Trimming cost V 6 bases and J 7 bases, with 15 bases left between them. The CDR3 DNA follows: TGTGCCAGCAGCAAACCAGGGTACTTTGAAGCTTTCTTT. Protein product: CASSKPGYFEAFF.

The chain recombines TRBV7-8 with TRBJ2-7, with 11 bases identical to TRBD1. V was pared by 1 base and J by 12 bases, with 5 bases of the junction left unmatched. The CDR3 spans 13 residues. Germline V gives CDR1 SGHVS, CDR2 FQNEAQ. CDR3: CASSLVADRGPYF. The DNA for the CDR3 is TGTGCCAGCAGCTTAGTTGCGGACAGGGGGCCGTACTTC.

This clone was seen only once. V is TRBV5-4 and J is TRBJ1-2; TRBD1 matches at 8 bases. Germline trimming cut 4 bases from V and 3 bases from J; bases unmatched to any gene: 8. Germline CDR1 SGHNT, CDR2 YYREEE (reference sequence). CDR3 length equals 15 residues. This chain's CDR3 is CASSNLRQGYYGYTF. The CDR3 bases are TGTGCCAGCAGCAACTTACGACAGGGGTACTATGGCTACACCTTC.

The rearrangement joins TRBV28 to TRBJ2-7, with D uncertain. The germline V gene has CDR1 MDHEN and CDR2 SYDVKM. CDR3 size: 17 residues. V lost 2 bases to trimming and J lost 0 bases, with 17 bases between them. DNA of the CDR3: TGTGCCAGCAGTTTAAGGTGGAGAGCCTTCAGCTCCTACGAGCAGTACTTC. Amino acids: CASSLRWRAFSSYEQYF.

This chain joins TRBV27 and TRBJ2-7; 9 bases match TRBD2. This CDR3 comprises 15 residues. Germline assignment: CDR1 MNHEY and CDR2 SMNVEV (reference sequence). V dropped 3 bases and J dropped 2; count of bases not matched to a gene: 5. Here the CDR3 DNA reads TGTGCCAGCAGTTTTGCGGGAGGGCCGACCTACGAGCAGTACTTC. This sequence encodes CASSFAGGPTYEQYF.

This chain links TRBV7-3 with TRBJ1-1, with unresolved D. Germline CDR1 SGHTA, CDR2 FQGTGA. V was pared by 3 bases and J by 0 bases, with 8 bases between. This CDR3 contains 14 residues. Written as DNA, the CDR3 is TGTGCCAGCAGCTTCTCAAGCATGAACACTGAAGCTTTCTTT. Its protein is CASSFSSMNTEAFF.

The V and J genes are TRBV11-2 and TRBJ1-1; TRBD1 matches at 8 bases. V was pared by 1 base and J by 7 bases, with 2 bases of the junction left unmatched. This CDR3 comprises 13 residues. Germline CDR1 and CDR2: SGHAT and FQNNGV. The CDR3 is CASSLGQGLEAFF. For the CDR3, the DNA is TGTGCCAGCAGCTTAGGACAGGGGCTTGAAGCTTTCTTT.

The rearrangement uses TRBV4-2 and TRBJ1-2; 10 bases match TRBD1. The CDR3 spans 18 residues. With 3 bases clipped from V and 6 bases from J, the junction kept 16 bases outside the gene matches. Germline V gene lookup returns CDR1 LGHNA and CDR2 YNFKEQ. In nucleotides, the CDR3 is TGTGCCAGCAGCCAGGGTACGACAGGGGGCAGGTTCTTAAATGGCTACACCTTC. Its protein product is CASSQGTTGGRFLNGYTF.

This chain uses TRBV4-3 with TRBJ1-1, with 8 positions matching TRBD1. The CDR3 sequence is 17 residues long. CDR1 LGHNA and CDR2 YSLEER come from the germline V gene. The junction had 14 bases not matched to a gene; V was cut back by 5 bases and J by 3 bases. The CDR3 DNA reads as TGCGCCAGCAGCAGTTCTATCAGGGGGCTAAAGGACACTGAAGCTTTCTTT. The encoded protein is CASSSSIRGLKDTEAFF.